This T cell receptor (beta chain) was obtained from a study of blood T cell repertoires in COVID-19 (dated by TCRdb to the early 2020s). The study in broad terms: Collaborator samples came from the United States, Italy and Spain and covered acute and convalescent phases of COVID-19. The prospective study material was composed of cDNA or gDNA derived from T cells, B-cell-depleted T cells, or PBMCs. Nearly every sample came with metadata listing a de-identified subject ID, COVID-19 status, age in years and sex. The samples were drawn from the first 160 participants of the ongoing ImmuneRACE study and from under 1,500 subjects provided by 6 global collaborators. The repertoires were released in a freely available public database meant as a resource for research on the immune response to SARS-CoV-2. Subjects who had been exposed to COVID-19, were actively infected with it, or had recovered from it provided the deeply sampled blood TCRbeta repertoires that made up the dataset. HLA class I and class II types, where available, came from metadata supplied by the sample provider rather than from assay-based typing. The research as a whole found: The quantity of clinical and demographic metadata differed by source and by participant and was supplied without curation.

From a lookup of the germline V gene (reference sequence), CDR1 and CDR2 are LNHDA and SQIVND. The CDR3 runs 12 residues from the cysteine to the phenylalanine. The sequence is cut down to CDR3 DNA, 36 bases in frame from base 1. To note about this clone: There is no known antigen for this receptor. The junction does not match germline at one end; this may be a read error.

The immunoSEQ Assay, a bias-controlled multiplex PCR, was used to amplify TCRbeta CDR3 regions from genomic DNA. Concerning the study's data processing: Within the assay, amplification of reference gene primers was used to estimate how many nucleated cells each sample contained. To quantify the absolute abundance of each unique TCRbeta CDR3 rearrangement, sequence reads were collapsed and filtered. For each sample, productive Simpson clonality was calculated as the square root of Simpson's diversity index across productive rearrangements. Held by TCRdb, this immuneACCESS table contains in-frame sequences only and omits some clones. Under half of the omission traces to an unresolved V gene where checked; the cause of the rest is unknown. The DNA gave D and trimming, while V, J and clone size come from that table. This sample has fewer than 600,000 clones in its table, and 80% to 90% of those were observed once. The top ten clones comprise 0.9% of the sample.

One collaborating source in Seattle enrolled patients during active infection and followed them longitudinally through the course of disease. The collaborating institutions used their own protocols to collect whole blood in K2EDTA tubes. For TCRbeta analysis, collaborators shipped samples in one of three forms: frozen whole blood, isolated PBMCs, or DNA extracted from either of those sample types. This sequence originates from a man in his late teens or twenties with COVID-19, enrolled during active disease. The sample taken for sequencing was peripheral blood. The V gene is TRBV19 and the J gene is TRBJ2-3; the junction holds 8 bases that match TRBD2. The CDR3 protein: CASSGITDTQYF. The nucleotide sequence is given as TGTGCAAGTAGCGGGATCACAGATACGCAGTATTTT.